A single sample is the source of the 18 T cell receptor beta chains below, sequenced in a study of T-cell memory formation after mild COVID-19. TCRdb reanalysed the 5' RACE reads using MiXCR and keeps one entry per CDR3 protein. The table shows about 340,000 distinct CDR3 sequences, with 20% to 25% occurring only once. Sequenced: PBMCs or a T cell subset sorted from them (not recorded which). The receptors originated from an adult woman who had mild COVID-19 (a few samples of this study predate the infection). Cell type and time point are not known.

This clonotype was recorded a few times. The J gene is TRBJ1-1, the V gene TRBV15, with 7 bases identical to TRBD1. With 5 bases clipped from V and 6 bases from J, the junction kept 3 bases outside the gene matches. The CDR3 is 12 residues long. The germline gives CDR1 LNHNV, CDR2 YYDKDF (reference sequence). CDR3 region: CATSGRGAEAFF. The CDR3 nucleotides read TGTGCCACCAGCGGCAGGGGGGCTGAAGCTTTCTTT.

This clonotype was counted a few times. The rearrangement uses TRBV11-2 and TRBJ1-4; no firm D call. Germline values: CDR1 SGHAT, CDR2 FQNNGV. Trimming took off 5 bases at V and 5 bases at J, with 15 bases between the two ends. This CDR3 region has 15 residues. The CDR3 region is CASSPWSELNEKLFF. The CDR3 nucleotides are TGTGCCAGCAGCCCCTGGTCAGAACTGAATGAAAAACTGTTTTTT.

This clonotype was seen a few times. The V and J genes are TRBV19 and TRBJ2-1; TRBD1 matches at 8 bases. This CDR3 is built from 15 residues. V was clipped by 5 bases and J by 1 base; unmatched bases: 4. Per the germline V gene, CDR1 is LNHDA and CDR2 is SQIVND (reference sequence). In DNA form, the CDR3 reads TGTGCCAGTAGTGAGGGACAGGCTTCCTACAATGAGCAGTTCTTC. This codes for CASSEGQASYNEQFF. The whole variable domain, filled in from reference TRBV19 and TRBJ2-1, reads DGGITQSPKYLFRKEGQNVTLSCEQNLNHDAMYWYRQDPGQGLRLIYYSQIVNDFQKGDIAEGYSVSREKKESFPLTVTSAQKNPTAFYLCASSEGQASYNEQFFGPGTRLTVL.

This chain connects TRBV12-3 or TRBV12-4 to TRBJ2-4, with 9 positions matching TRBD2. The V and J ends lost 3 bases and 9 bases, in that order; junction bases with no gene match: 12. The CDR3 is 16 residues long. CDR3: CASSFRALAGVSIQYF. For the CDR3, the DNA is TGTGCCAGCAGTTTTAGGGCACTAGCGGGCGTAAGCATTCAGTACTTC.

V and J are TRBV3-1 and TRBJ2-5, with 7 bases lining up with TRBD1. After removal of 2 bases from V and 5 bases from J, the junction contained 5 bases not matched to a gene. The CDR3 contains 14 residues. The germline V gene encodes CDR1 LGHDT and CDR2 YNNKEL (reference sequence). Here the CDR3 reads CASSQTGAAETQYF. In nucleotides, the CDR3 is TGTGCCAGCAGCCAAACAGGGGCGGCGGAGACCCAGTACTTC.

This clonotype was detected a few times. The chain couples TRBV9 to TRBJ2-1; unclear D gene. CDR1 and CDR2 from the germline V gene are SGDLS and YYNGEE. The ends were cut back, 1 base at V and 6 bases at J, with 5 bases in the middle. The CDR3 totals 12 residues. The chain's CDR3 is CASSVTSNEQFF. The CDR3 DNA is TGTGCCAGCAGCGTAACAAGCAATGAGCAGTTCTTC.

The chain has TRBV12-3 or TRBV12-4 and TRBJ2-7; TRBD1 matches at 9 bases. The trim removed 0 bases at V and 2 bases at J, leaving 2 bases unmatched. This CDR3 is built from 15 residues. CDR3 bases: TGTGCCAGCAGTTTAGCGCGGGACAGGGCCTACGAGCAGTACTTC. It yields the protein CASSLARDRAYEQYF.

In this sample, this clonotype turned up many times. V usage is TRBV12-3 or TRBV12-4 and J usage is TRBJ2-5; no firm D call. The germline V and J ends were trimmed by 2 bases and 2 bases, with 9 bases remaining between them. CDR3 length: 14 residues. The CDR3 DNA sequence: TGTGCCAGCAGTTTACGGCGGAGACAAGAGACCCAGTACTTC. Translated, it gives CASSLRRRQETQYF.

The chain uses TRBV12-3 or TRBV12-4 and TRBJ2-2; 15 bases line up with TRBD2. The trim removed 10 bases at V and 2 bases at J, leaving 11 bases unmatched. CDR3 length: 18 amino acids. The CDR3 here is CATTPGTSGGYNTGELFF. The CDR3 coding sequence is TGTGCCACCACTCCTGGGACTAGCGGGGGGTATAACACCGGGGAGCTGTTTTTT.

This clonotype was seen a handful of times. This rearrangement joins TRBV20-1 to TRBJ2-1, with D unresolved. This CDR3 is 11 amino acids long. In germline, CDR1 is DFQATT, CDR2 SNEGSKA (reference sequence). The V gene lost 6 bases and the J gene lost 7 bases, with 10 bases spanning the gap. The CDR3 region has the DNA TGCAGTGCCCAACCTAGAAATGAGCAGTTCTTC. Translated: CSAQPRNEQFF.

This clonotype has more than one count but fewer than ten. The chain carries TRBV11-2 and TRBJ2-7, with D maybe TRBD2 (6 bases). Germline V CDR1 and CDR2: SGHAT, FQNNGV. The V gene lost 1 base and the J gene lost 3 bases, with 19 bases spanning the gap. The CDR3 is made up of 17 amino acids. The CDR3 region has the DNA TGTGCCAGCAGCTTAGTGGGCGGGGTCGGGCCTTACTACGAGCAGTACTTC. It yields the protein CASSLVGGVGPYYEQYF.

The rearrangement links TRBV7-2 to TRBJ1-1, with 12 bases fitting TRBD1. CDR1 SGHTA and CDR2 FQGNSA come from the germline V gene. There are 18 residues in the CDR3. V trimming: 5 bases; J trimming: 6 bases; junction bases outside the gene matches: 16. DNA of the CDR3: TGTGCCAGCAGCCCCCTGGCCGGGACAGGGGGCCGGAAGGCTGAAGCTTTCTTT. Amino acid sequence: CASSPLAGTGGRKAEAFF.

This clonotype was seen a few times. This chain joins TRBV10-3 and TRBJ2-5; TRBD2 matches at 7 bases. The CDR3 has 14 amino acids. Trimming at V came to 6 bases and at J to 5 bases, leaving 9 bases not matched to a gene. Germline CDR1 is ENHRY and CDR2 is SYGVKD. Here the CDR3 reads CAISTGTTVETQYF. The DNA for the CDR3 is TGTGCCATCAGCACCGGGACTACAGTGGAGACCCAGTACTTC.

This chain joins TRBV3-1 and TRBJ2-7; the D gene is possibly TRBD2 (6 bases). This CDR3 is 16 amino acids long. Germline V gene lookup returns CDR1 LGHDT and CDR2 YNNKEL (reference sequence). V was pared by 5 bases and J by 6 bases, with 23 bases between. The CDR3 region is CASSSARRGATSEQYF. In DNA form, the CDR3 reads TGTGCCAGCAGCTCCGCACGGAGGGGAGCTACCAGCGAGCAGTACTTC.

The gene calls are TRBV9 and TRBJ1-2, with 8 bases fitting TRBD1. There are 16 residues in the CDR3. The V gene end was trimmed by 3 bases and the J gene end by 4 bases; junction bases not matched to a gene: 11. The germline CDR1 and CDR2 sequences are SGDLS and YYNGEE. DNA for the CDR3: TGTGCCAGCAGCGCATCCACCCAGGACAGGGCCTATGGCTACACCTTC. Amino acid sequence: CASSASTQDRAYGYTF.

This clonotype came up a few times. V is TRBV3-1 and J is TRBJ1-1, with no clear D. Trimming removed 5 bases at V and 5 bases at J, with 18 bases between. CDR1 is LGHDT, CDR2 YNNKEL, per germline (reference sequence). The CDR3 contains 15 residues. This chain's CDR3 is CASSRVVIKGTEAFF. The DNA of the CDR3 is TGTGCCAGCAGCAGGGTCGTAATTAAAGGGACTGAAGCTTTCTTT.

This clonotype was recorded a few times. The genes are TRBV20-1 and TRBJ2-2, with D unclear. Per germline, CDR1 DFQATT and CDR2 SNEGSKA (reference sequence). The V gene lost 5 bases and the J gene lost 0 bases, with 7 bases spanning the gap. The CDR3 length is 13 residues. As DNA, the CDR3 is TGCAGTGCTCCCGACCCGAACACCGGGGAGCTGTTTTTT. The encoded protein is CSAPDPNTGELFF.

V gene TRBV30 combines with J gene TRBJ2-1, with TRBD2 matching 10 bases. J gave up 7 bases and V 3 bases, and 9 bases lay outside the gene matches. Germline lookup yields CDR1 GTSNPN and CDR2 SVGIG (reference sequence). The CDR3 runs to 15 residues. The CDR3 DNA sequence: TGTGCCTGGAGGTTGACTAGCGGGTCCCATAATGAGCAGTTCTTC. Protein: CAWRLTSGSHNEQFF. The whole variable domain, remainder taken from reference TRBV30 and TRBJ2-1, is SQTIHQWPATLVQPVGSPLSLECTVEGTSNPNLYWYRQAAGRGLQLLFYSVGIGQISSEVPQNLSASRPQDRQFILSSKKLLLSDSGFYLCAWRLTSGSHNEQFFGPGTRLTVL.